What follows are 9 T cell receptor beta chains derived from one specimen sequenced in a study of memory CD4+ T cells and cytomegalovirus serostatus. Using immunoSEQ multiplex PCR, the repertoire was profiled, and TCRdb retains in-frame clones only, with some absent. The sample yields fewer than 35,000 clones, roughly 76% seen once. The sort gate was single viable CD3+CD4+CD8-CD45RO+ cells for memory CD4+ T cells. Sequenced material: memory CD4+ T cells from blood. The receptors come from an adult in good health and CMV-seronegative.

The rearrangement links TRBV14 to TRBJ2-7; TRBD2 is a possible D gene (5 bases). This CDR3 contains 16 residues. Germline values: CDR1 SGHDN, CDR2 FVKESK. Trimming shortened V by 3 bases and J by 6 bases, and 21 bases separated the two germline ends. The CDR3 sequence is CASSHEWVSGLGEQYF. The CDR3 DNA reads as TGTGCCAGCAGCCATGAATGGGTGAGCGGATTAGGCGAGCAGTACTTC.

V and J are TRBV7-6 and TRBJ1-6, with 7 bases aligning to TRBD1. This CDR3 is 16 amino acids long. Trimming at V came to 1 base and at J to 6 bases, leaving 6 bases not matched to a gene. Germline values: CDR1 SGHVS, CDR2 FNYEAQ. CDR3 nucleotides: TGTGCCAGCAGCTTAGGAGACAGGGCTTCTAATTCACCCCTCCACTTT. Protein product: CASSLGDRASNSPLHF.

This clone showed up just a few times. J is TRBJ1-1 and V is TRBV18; perhaps TRBD1 as D (6 bases). This CDR3 has 15 amino acids. Per the germline V gene, CDR1 is KGHSH and CDR2 is LQKENI. V was cut by 2 bases and J by 1 base, with 11 bases left in between. CDR3 sequence (DNA): TGTGCCAGCTCACCATGGAGAGGGGGGAACACTGAAGCTTTCTTT. Its protein product is CASSPWRGGNTEAFF.

This clone was counted only a few times. The V and J genes are TRBV20-1 and TRBJ1-1; tentative D call: TRBD1 (5 bases). CDR1 is DFQATT, CDR2 SNEGSKA, per germline (reference sequence). V dropped 2 bases and J dropped 10 bases, with 8 bases sitting between them. The CDR3 has 10 residues. The CDR3 DNA reads as TGCAGTGCTAGACAGGGAGGAGCTTTCTTT. Protein sequence: CSARQGGAFF.

This clone was observed a few times. The chain recombines TRBV7-6 with TRBJ1-5; D is unresolved. This CDR3 spans 15 amino acids. Germline lookup yields CDR1 SGHVS and CDR2 FNYEAQ. Trimming shortened V by 0 bases and J by 4 bases, and 10 bases separated the two germline ends. The CDR3 bases are TGTGCCAGCAGCTTAGCGCGGGGAGCAAATCAGCCCCAGCATTTT. This translates into CASSLARGANQPQHF.

The chain links TRBV9 to TRBJ1-2; TRBD1 might be the D (6 bases). V gave up 5 bases and J gave up 8 bases, with 16 bases separating them. CDR1 and CDR2 from the germline V gene are SGDLS and YYNGEE. CDR3 length: 13 amino acids. The CDR3 sequence is CASSSLDSEGYTF. CDR3 DNA sequence: TGTGCCAGCAGTAGCTTGGACAGCGAGGGCTACACCTTC.

The rearrangement joins TRBV11-2 to TRBJ2-7, with 11 bases that match TRBD2. V lost 7 bases to trimming and J lost 3 bases; unmatched junction nucleotides: 17. The CDR3 sequence is 18 residues long. Looked up from germline, CDR1 is SGHAT and CDR2 is FQNNGV. The CDR3 loop reads CASTDSFSGRGKYYEQYF. CDR3 in DNA: TGTGCCAGCACCGATAGCTTTAGCGGGAGGGGTAAATACTACGAGCAGTACTTC.

This chain uses TRBV19 with TRBJ1-2; D unclear. This CDR3 spans 13 amino acids. The germline CDR1 and CDR2 sequences are LNHDA and SQIVND (reference sequence). Trimming removed 4 bases from V and 3 bases from J, with 9 bases in between. This CDR3 reads CASSRLQYYGYTF. The CDR3 DNA follows: TGTGCCAGTAGTAGGTTGCAGTACTATGGCTACACCTTC. Full variable domain (remainder filled in from reference TRBV19 and TRBJ1-2): DGGITQSPKYLFRKEGQNVTLSCEQNLNHDAMYWYRQDPGQGLRLIYYSQIVNDFQKGDIAEGYSVSREKKESFPLTVTSAQKNPTAFYLCASSRLQYYGYTFGSGTRLTVV.

V and J are TRBV7-8 and TRBJ2-7; D unclear. Trimming removed 5 bases from V and 0 bases from J, with 14 bases in between. The CDR3 runs 15 residues. Germline CDR1 SGHVS, CDR2 FQNEAQ. In DNA, the CDR3 is TGTGCCAGCAGCCCACTTGCGGTGAGCTCCTACGAGCAGTACTTC. Protein sequence: CASSPLAVSSYEQYF. Filled out from reference TRBV7-8 and TRBJ2-7, the complete variable domain reads GAGVSQSPRYKVAKRGQDVALRCDPISGHVSLFWYQQALGQGPEFLTYFQNEAQLDKSGLPSDRFFAERPEGSVSTLKIQRTQQEDSAVYLCASSPLAVSSYEQYFGPGTRLTVT.